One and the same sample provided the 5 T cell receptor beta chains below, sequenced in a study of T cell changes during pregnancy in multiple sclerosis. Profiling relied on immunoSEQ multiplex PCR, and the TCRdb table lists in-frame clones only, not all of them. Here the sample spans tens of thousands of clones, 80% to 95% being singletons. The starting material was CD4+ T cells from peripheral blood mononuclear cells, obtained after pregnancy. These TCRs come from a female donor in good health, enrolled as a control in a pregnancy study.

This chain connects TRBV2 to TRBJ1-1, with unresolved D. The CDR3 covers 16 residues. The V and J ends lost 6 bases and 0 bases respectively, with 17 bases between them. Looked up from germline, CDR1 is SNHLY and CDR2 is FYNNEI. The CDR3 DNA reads TGTGCCAGCAGCACTGAGACAACAGACCTGAACACTGAAGCTTTCTTT. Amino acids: CASSTETTDLNTEAFF.

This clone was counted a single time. CDR3 nucleotide sequence: TGTGCCAGCAGACAGACTAGCGGGGCCCTCTACGAGCAGTACTTC. It yields the protein CASRQTSGALYEQYF. The gene calls are TRBV6-1 and TRBJ2-7; 11 nucleotides agree with TRBD2. With 6 bases clipped from V and 3 bases from J, the junction kept 7 bases outside the gene matches. The CDR3 totals 15 residues. The germline gives CDR1 MNHNS, CDR2 SASEGT.

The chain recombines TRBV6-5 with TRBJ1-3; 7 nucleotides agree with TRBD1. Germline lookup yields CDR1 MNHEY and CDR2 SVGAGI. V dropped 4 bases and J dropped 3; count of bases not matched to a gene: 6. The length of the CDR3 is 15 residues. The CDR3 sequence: CASSLVSGGGNTIYF. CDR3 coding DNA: TGTGCCAGCAGTTTGGTTTCAGGGGGTGGAAACACCATATATTTT.

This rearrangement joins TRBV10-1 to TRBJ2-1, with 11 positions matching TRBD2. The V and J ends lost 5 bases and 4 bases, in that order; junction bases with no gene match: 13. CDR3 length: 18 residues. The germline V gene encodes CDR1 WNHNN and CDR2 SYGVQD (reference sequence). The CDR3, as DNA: TGCGCCAGCAGTCGGTCTAGCGGGGGGCCCCCCGCATACAATGAGCAGTTCTTC. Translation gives CASSRSSGGPPAYNEQFF.

CDR3 loop: CAISTGNTEAFF. The CDR3 coding sequence is TGTGCCATCAGTACAGGTAACACTGAAGCTTTCTTT. The chain joins TRBV10-3 to TRBJ1-1; D perhaps matches TRBD1 (5 bases). The CDR3 extends over 12 amino acids. Germline CDR1 is ENHRY and CDR2 is SYGVKD. The V end lost 5 bases, the J end lost 2 bases, and 6 bases lay between the germline ends.